This T cell receptor (beta chain) was identified during a study of T cell responses to AZD1222 COVID-19 vaccine. The CDR3 extends over 13 amino acids. Germline lookup yields CDR1 SGHVS and CDR2 FQNEAQ. V gave up 1 base and J gave up 2 bases, with 5 bases separating them. TCRdb's table, derived via immunoSEQ multiplex PCR, lists solely in-frame clones and lacks some. The sample comprises 90,000 to 130,000 clones, 70% to 90% of which are singletons, and approximately 3.5% rests with the top ten. The input for sequencing was peripheral blood, taken on day 0 of AZD1222 vaccination. The chain has TRBV7-8 and TRBJ1-2; D gene ambiguous. The clonotype originates from an adult in good health. CDR3 sequence: CASSLDINYGYTF. CDR3 DNA: TGTGCCAGCAGCTTAGACATAAACTATGGCTACACCTTC.